One sample yielded the 14 T cell receptor beta chains listed below, sequenced in a study of T cells in Graves' hyperthyroidism and ophthalmopathy. RNA transcripts were the template for amplifying TCR beta CDR3 regions. A set of HTBI primers served as the primers for a first-round RT-PCR of the TCR CDR3. TCRdb used MiXCR to reprocess the multiplex PCR reads, holding one entry per CDR3 protein. Of about 250,000 distinct CDR3 sequences detected, more than 20% appear once; the ten largest clones hold roughly a third. The sequenced material came from blood. Receptors were obtained from a woman in her thirties or forties with Graves' ophthalmopathy.

This clonotype showed up many times. This chain connects TRBV2 to TRBJ2-2; the D is unclear. The CDR3 spans 12 residues. Trimming removed 3 bases from V and 4 bases from J, with 3 bases in between. The germline gives CDR1 SNHLY, CDR2 FYNNEI. CDR3 nucleotides: TGTGCCAGCAGTGATCTCACCGGGGAGCTGTTTTTT. This codes for CASSDLTGELFF.

This clonotype was seen repeatedly, ten times or more. CDR3 protein: CAAIKEGLAPFSYEQYF. CDR3 DNA: TGTGCCGCTATAAAAGAAGGGTTAGCGCCATTCTCCTACGAGCAGTACTTC. The J gene is TRBJ2-7, the V gene TRBV6-5, with D possibly being TRBD2 (5 bases). CDR1 and CDR2 (germline): MNHEY, SVGAGI. The CDR3 length is 17 residues. Trimming took off 11 bases at V and 0 bases at J, with 26 bases between the two ends.

V usage is TRBV3-1 and J usage is TRBJ1-2, with D hard to call. The V end was cut by 1 base, the J end by 5 bases, with 5 bases between. Germline CDR1 and CDR2: LGHDT and YNNKEL (reference sequence). The CDR3 covers 12 residues. This CDR3 is CASSQGTYGYTF. The CDR3 nucleotides are TGTGCCAGCAGCCAAGGGACTTATGGCTACACCTTC.

This clonotype was detected a few times. This could be a read error, since a much larger clone is one nucleotide away. The chain couples TRBV30 to TRBJ1-6; D possibly corresponds to TRBD1 (5 bases). Per germline, CDR1 GTSNPN and CDR2 SVGIG (reference sequence). This CDR3 is built from 12 residues. Here the CDR3 reads CAWEGENSTLHF. CDR3 coding DNA: TGTGCCTGGGAAGGGGAGAATTCAACCCTCCACTTT.

This clonotype was observed many times. This sequence joins TRBV13 and TRBJ1-1; TRBD1 aligns across 9 bases. The CDR3 totals 15 residues. Losses at the gene ends were 3 bases for V and 4 bases for J; bases not matched to a gene: 6. CDR1 and CDR2 (germline): PRHDT, FYEKMQ (reference sequence). The CDR3 sequence: CASSLGTGWGTEAFF. The CDR3 coding sequence is TGTGCCAGCAGCTTGGGGACAGGGTGGGGCACTGAAGCTTTCTTT.

This clonotype was detected ten times or more. The chain joins TRBV19 to TRBJ1-5; D is possibly TRBD1 (5 bases). Germline CDR1 is LNHDA and CDR2 is SQIVND (reference sequence). V dropped 5 bases and J dropped 0 bases, with 14 bases sitting between them. This CDR3 is built from 16 residues. The CDR3 spells CASSPRQTDSNQPQHF. For the CDR3, the DNA is TGTGCCAGTAGTCCCCGACAGACAGATAGCAATCAGCCCCAGCATTTT.

Comments on this clonotype: The junction does not match germline at one end; this may be a read error. The chain links TRBV11-2 to TRBJ2-2; possibly TRBD2 for D (6 bases). The length of the CDR3 is 14 residues. Per germline, CDR1 SGHAT and CDR2 FQNNGV. The CDR3 sequence is CASSLVGGTGELSF. CDR3 nucleotides: TGTGCCAGCAGCTTAGTCGGCGGGACCGGGGAGCTGTCTTTT.

This sequence joins TRBV28 and TRBJ2-6; no definite D call. Trimming left V 5 bases short and J 0 bases short, with 8 bases between. This CDR3 has 15 residues. CDR1 is MDHEN, CDR2 SYDVKM, per germline. CDR3 coding DNA: TGTGCCAGCAGTAGCATGGGCTCTGGGGCCAACGTCCTGACTTTC. As protein: CASSSMGSGANVLTF.

Ten or more counts support this clonotype. The rearrangement links TRBV19 to TRBJ2-2, with no clear D. CDR1 is LNHDA, CDR2 SQIVND, per germline (reference sequence). The CDR3 extends over 14 amino acids. Trimming stripped 5 bases from V and 1 base from J, with 8 bases between. The CDR3 coding sequence is TGTGCCAGTAGTTTAGTCCTGAACACCGGGGAGCTGTTTTTT. Protein product: CASSLVLNTGELFF.

Many counts were recorded for this clonotype. This chain uses TRBV7-2 with TRBJ2-2, with TRBD2 matching over 9 bases. V was pared by 5 bases and J by 4 bases, with 2 bases of the junction left unmatched. Germline assignment: CDR1 SGHTA and CDR2 FQGNSA. The CDR3 loop spans 14 amino acids. The DNA of the CDR3 is TGTGCCAGCAGCCCACTAGCGGGCACCGGGGAGCTGTTTTTT. This gives the protein CASSPLAGTGELFF.

This clonotype was recorded many times. The gene calls are TRBV12-3 or TRBV12-4 and TRBJ2-7; no reliable D call. The CDR3 runs to 14 residues. Trimming removed 5 bases from V and 0 bases from J, with 11 bases in between. The CDR3 loop reads CASSVLRSSYEQYF. CDR3 coding DNA: TGTGCCAGCAGTGTCCTCCGTAGCTCCTACGAGCAGTACTTC.

This clonotype has a count of ten or more. CDR3 DNA sequence: TGTGCCAGCAGTTTTGCCGGGACTGAAGCTTTCTTT. This translates into CASSFAGTEAFF. The V call is TRBV12-3 or TRBV12-4, the J call TRBJ1-1; D ambiguous. This CDR3 is 12 amino acids long. Trimming removed 3 bases at V and 5 bases at J, with 7 bases between.

This clonotype was seen at least ten times. V usage is TRBV20-1 and J usage is TRBJ1-1, with unresolved D. Germline loops: CDR1 DFQATT, CDR2 SNEGSKA (reference sequence). V lost 2 bases and J 2 bases, leaving 6 bases between the germline ends. There are 12 residues in the CDR3. The CDR3 region is CSARRGNTEAFF. The CDR3 bases are TGCAGTGCTAGACGGGGTAACACTGAAGCTTTCTTT.

This clonotype was recorded many times. J is TRBJ1-5 and V is TRBV30; 7 bases map to TRBD1. The CDR3 consists of 14 residues. CDR1 GTSNPN and CDR2 SVGIG come from the germline V gene (reference sequence). The junction had 1 base not matched to a gene; V was cut back by 0 bases and J by 2 bases. CDR3 sequence: CAWSVGTGNQPQHF. CDR3 nucleotides: TGTGCCTGGAGTGTTGGGACAGGCAATCAGCCCCAGCATTTT.